A selection of T cell receptor beta chains follows, all from one sample in a study of blood T cells in healthy people across ages. TCRdb reprocessed the 5' RACE reads with MiXCR, giving one entry per CDR3 protein. Here the sample spans 1.5 million or so distinct CDR3 sequences, approximately 38% being singletons. The sample was blood. Receptors were obtained from a young woman in good health. The CDR3 runs from the conserved cysteine through the conserved F or W. The order of the fields is clone size, D gene, V gene, J gene, CDR3 DNA, CDR3 protein. The D gene is left open where the match is weak. For some rows the clone size is stated as once, few or many, or as a class when expanded; others skip it.

>few|TRBD1|TRBV12-3/TRBV12-4|TRBJ1-2
TGTGCCAGCAGTTTGGGGGGACAGAAGAACTATGGCTACACCTTC
CASSLGGQKNYGYTF
>.|TRBD2|TRBV5-1|TRBJ2-1
TGCGCCAGCAGCTTGGGGACTAGCGGGAGGCCCTACAATGAGCAGTTCTTC
CASSLGTSGRPYNEQFF
>.|TRBD1|TRBV12-3/TRBV12-4|TRBJ1-1
TGTGCCAGCAGCCGTACAGGGCCCGGGGACAGGGAAGCTTTCTTT
CASSRTGPGDREAFF
>.|TRBD1|TRBV28|TRBJ1-5
TGTGCCAGCAGCCTAGCAGGGGGAAGTGGCAATCAGCCCCAGCATTTT
CASSLAGGSGNQPQHF
>.|.|TRBV4-2|TRBJ1-6
TGTGCCAGCAGCCAAGGACAGAGCGATAATTCACCCCTCCACTTT
CASSQGQSDNSPLHF
>.|.|TRBV5-5|TRBJ1-2
TGTGCCAGCAGCCGTGCTAGCTTCGGGGATTATGGCTACACCTTC
CASSRASFGDYGYTF
>.|.|TRBV3-1|TRBJ2-7
TGTGCCAGCAGCCTGCGGGGTTACTCCTACGAGCGGTACTTC
CASSLRGYSYERYF
>.|.|TRBV11-2|TRBJ2-7
TGTGCCAGCAGCCCCCGGGCCCCAGTTATCGACGAGCAGTACTTC
CASSPRAPVIDEQYF
>.|.|TRBV3-1|TRBJ2-5
TGTGCCAGCAGCCAAGAATGGGGACATGAGCAGTACTTC
CASSQEWGHEQYF
>.|.|TRBV21-1|TRBJ1-2
TGTGCCAGCAGCGTCTGTGGGGACAGATCTTCTAACTATGGCTACACCTTC
CASSVCGDRSSNYGYTF
>.|.|TRBV5-5|TRBJ2-7
TGTGCCAGCAGCGCTCCAATGGACGGATCCTACGAGCAGTACTTC
CASSAPMDGSYEQYF
>once|TRBD2|TRBV5-1|TRBJ2-1
TGCGCCAGCAGCGCGATAGCGGGAAACTCCTACAATGAGCAGTTCTTC
CASSAIAGNSYNEQFF